These 6 T cell receptor beta chains were sequenced from one sample in a study of breast tumors, draining lymph nodes, adjacent tissues (dated by TCRdb to about 2016). Library preparation employed multiplex PCR. The sequencer was an Illumina HiSeq 2000. The raw public data were reprocessed by TCRdb itself: fastp quality trimming at Q25, MiXCR clonotype calling, in-frame beta chains only. Rows matching on CDR3 protein sequence are summarized as one entry with the most common DNA and genes. For this sample the table gives approximately 63,000 distinct CDR3 sequences, of which roughly 59% were detected only once. Around a fifth of the sample goes to the ten largest clones. Sequenced input: breast tumor tissue. These receptors all come from a female donor with breast cancer. Some clones in this sample may be carry-over from other donors' samples.

In this sample, this clonotype turned up many times. The chain is built from TRBV18 and TRBJ2-5; D is unclear. Trimming stripped 1 base from V and 5 bases from J, with 5 bases between. The length of the CDR3 is 12 residues. Germline CDR1 is KGHSH and CDR2 is LQKENI. The CDR3 DNA reads as TGTGCCAGCTCACCACGACGTGAGACCCAGTACTTC. It codes for CASSPRRETQYF.

The V gene is TRBV7-9, the J gene TRBJ1-5; D ambiguous. Germline assignment: CDR1 SEHNR and CDR2 FQNEAQ (reference sequence). The CDR3 spans 12 residues. V was pared by 1 base and J by 15 bases, with 13 bases between. The CDR3 DNA reads TGTGCCAGCAGCTTAGATGAGTTATCACCGCATTTT. Translated: CASSLDELSPHF.

V and J are TRBV7-9 and TRBJ1-2; the D is unclear. The length of the CDR3 is 13 residues. Germline values: CDR1 SEHNR, CDR2 FQNEAQ (reference sequence). The ends were cut back, 0 bases at V and 6 bases at J, with 8 bases in the middle. CDR3 amino acids: CASSLASEDGYTF. The CDR3 DNA reads TGTGCCAGCAGCTTAGCGTCGGAGGATGGCTACACCTTC.

The rearrangement links TRBV20-1 to TRBJ2-7; possible D gene TRBD1, 7 bases. CDR3 length equals 15 residues. Germline CDR1 DFQATT, CDR2 SNEGSKA (reference sequence). V gave up 1 base and J gave up 1 base, with 14 bases separating them. CDR3 DNA sequence: TGCAGTGCTAGAGGGAGGGGACAGCCATCCTACGAGCAGTACTTC. Amino acids: CSARGRGQPSYEQYF.

On this clonotype: One junction end disagrees with the germline gene, perhaps due to a read error. The V gene is TRBV5-1, the J gene TRBJ1-2; 8 nucleotides line up with TRBD1. The CDR3 contains 14 residues. Germline V gives CDR1 SGHRS, CDR2 YFSETQ. The CDR3 here is CASSPGQANYGYTF. Here the CDR3 DNA reads TGTGCCAGCAGCCCGGGACAGGCTAACTATGGCTACACCTTC.

V is TRBV12-3 or TRBV12-4 and J is TRBJ1-5; maybe TRBD1 (5 bases). Trimming removed 4 bases at V and 2 bases at J, with 15 bases between. The length of the CDR3 is 16 residues. The CDR3 here is CASSSRRGAGNQPQHF. CDR3 sequence (DNA): TGTGCCAGCAGTTCCCGCCGGGGCGCGGGCAATCAGCCCCAGCATTTT.